This TCR beta chain was found in a study of T-cell memory formation after mild COVID-19. Whole-study findings and limits: Second-wave clones reaching peak frequency on day 37 lacked confirmed SARS-CoV-2 specificity. Clones contracting over day 15 to 85 were CD4/CD8 balanced, with later expanders leaning CD4+.

A single record per CDR3 protein comes from TCRdb applying MiXCR to the 5' RACE reads. The sample holds some 190,000 distinct CDR3 sequences, 15% to 20% seen once. A few counts support this clonotype. Its antigen is not known. The sequence was collected from an adult woman who had mild COVID-19 (a few samples of this study predate the infection). Cell type and time point are not known. The material sequenced was PBMCs or a T cell subset sorted from them (not recorded which).

CDR3 residues: CASSYSGGKTEAFF. CDR3 bases: TGTGCCAGCAGTTACTCGGGGGGGAAGACTGAAGCTTTCTTT. The chain uses TRBV6-5 and TRBJ1-1, with a tentative D call TRBD1 (5 bases). CDR3 length equals 14 residues. CDR1 and CDR2 (germline): MNHEY, SVGAGI. V lost 0 bases and J 5 bases, leaving 10 bases between the germline ends.